This T cell receptor beta chain is drawn from a study of immune evolution from preneoplasia to lung adenocarcinoma. Findings and limits, study-wide: From normal lung to invasive adenocarcinoma, top clone frequencies appeared to decrease.

In regard to this clone: Its antigen is unidentified.

V was trimmed by 3 bases and J by 2 bases, leaving 8 bases between them. This CDR3 region has 14 residues. Germline assignment: CDR1 LNHDA and CDR2 SQIVND (reference sequence). The data were produced by immunoSEQ multiplex PCR, yet TCRdb's version contains in-frame clones alone and is incomplete. Among approximately 10,000 clones listed, over 70% were seen once. What was sequenced was FFPE lung adenocarcinoma in situ tissue. The chain joins TRBV19 to TRBJ1-3; D is uncertain. This TCR was sampled from a person aged 55-80 years with lung adenocarcinoma. CDR3 sequence: CASSMKGPGNTIYF. CDR3 nucleotide sequence: TGTGCCAGTAGTATGAAGGGTCCTGGAAACACCATATATTTT.